Listed below are T cell receptor beta chains from one sample, sequenced in a study of identical twins. From the 5' RACE reads, TCRdb called clonotypes with MiXCR, one entry per CDR3 protein. Of approximately 700,000 distinct CDR3 sequences listed, around 6% are singletons. Sequences were obtained from naive T cells sorted from blood. These receptors were obtained from a man aged 18 to 29 in good health. Each CDR3 is given without its conserved first and last residue.

V gene	CDR3 length	J gene	CDR3 protein
TRBV27	13	TRBJ2-7	ASRKGAPFFDEQY
TRBV7-9	10	TRBJ1-1	ASSPGVLWAF
TRBV7-9	14	TRBJ2-5	ASSFGRTGVRETQY
TRBV6-2/TRBV6-3	11	TRBJ2-7	ASSYSVEIEQY
TRBV29-1	9	TRBJ1-2	SVEGGHGYT
TRBV29-1	10	TRBJ1-2	SAPGTEYGYT
TRBV5-6	13	TRBJ2-1	ASSLRVRGDDEQF
TRBV15	13	TRBJ2-5	ATSSGRRGQETQY
TRBV29-1	11	TRBJ1-1	SVEGGGGTEAF
TRBV7-2	13	TRBJ2-7	ASSPPPGQGNEQY
TRBV12-3/TRBV12-4	11	TRBJ1-5	ASRPALVKPQH
TRBV7-9	10	TRBJ2-1	ASSSRDSSGL
TRBV7-9	13	TRBJ2-5	ASSPGTGGSETQY
TRBV6-1	13	TRBJ1-5	ASSEDRVFNQPQH
TRBV6-5	13	TRBJ2-3	ASSYSGGTGDTQY
TRBV7-8	13	TRBJ2-2	ASSLLAVLTGELF
TRBV6-5	12	TRBJ1-4	ASSYDRAPPKLF
TRBV5-1	10	TRBJ2-3	ASKAGGDTQY
TRBV12-3/TRBV12-4	12	TRBJ2-1	ASSFEGIVFEQF
TRBV5-1	12	TRBJ1-1	ASSLLGQSTEAF
TRBV28	12	TRBJ2-1	ASSDVAGASEQF
TRBV25-1	12	TRBJ2-1	ASSESDSYNEQF
TRBV9	13	TRBJ2-7	ASSPSGRAGYEQY
TRBV6-1	11	TRBJ1-1	AGALTGVAEAF
TRBV7-8	12	TRBJ1-4	ASSLGIQGEKLF
TRBV10-3	16	TRBJ1-5	AISEVGQGAFINQPQH
TRBV12-3/TRBV12-4	13	TRBJ1-2	ASTARQGRDYGYT
TRBV28	11	TRBJ2-5	ASSPGAAETQY
TRBV5-5	13	TRBJ2-5	ASSQWEGYQETQY
TRBV28	12	TRBJ2-7	ASSSSGTGNFQY
TRBV24-1	13	TRBJ2-5	ATSDRGGGQETQY
TRBV12-3/TRBV12-4	8	TRBJ1-3	ASSSVTIY
TRBV20-1	13	TRBJ2-3	SARRPGLAGDRQY